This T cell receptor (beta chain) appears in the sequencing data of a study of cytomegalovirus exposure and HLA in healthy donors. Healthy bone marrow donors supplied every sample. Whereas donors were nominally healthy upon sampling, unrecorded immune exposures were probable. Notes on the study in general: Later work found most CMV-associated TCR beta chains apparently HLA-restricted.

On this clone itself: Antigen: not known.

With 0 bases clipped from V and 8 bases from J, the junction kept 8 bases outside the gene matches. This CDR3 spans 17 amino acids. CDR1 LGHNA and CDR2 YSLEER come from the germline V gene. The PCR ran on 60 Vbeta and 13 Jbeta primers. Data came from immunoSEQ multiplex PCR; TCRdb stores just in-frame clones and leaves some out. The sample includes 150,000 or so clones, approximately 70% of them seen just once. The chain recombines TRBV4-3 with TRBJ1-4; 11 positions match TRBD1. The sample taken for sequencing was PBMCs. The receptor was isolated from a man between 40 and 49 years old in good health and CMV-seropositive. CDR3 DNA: TGCGCCAGCAGCCAAGACTGGGGGGACAGGGGGGAAGAAAAACTGTTTTTT. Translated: CASSQDWGDRGEEKLFF.